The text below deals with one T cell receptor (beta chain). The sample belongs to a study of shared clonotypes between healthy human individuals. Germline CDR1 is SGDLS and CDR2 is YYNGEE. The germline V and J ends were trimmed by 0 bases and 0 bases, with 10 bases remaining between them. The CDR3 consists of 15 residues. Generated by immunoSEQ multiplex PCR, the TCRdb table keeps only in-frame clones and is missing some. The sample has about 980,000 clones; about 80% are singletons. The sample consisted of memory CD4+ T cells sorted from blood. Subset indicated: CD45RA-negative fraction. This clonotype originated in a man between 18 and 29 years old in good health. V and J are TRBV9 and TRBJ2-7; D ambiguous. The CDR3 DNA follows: TGTGCCAGCAGCGTAGGAACAGACTCCTCCTACGAGCAGTACTTC. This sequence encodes CASSVGTDSSYEQYF.